This T cell receptor beta chain was documented in a study of regulatory T cells in long-lasting Graves disease. In building TCR beta libraries, iRepertoire HTBI primers were used together with Arm-PCR of CDR3 regions. TCRdb fed the multiplex PCR reads into MiXCR, producing one record per CDR3 protein. The sample has 400,000 to 500,000 distinct CDR3 sequences; under 25% are singletons. Indicated time point: persistent/refractory GD, antithyroid drugs over 5 years with positive TRAb. PBMC RNA was the source of the TCR library. The source of the patients was an endocrinology department in Xi'an, China. A blood draw put roughly 10 milliliters of peripheral blood into EDTA tubes. General study results and limits: Persistent cases favored TRBV28, TRBJ1-2 and TRBJ2-5.

Only a few counts were recorded for this clonotype. Its antigen is not known. Trimming took 0 bases from V and 6 from J, leaving 9 bases between them. CDR1 is SGDLS, CDR2 YYNGEE, per germline. CDR3 length: 14 residues. This receptor was obtained from a female donor with Graves disease. The rearrangement uses TRBV9 and TRBJ2-2; maybe TRBD2 (6 bases). This specimen consisted of peripheral blood mononuclear cells (PBMCs), obtained when the disease was refractory, from a patient treated with antithyroid drugs. The CDR3 DNA reads TGTGCCAGCAGCGTAGGCGGGAATCCCGGGGAGCTGTTTTTT. Amino acid sequence: CASSVGGNPGELFF. The whole variable domain, filled in from reference TRBV9 and TRBJ2-2, reads DSGVTQTPKHLITATGQRVTLRCSPRSGDLSVYWYQQSLDQGLQFLIQYYNGEERAKGNILERFSAQQFPDLHSELNLSSLELGDSALYFCASSVGGNPGELFFGEGSRLTVL.